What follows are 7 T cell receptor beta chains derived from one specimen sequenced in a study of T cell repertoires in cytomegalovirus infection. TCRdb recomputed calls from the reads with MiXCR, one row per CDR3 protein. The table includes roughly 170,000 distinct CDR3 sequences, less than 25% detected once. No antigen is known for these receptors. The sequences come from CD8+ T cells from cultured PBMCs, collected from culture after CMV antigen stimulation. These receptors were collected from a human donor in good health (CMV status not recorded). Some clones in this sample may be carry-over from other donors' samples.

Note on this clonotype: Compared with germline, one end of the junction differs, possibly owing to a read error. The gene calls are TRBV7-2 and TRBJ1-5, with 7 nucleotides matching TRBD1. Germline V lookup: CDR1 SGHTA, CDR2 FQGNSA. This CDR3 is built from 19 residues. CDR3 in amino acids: CASTNWPGQPDYSNQPQRF. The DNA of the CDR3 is TGTGCCAGCACCAACTGGCCGGGACAGCCGGACTATAGCAATCAGCCCCAGCGTTTT.

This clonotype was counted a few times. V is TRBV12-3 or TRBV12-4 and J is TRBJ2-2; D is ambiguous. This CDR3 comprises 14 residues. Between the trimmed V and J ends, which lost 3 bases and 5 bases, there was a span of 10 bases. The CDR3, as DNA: TGTGCCAGCAGTTTGTCCAGGCCGACCGGGGAGCTGTTTTTT. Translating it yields CASSLSRPTGELFF.

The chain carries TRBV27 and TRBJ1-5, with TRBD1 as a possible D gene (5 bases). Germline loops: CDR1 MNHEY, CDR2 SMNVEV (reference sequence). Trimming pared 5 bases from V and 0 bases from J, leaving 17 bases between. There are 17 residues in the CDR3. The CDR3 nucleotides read TGTGCCAGCAGTCAGGCGCAGGGCCCGTATAGCAATCAGCCCCAGCATTTT. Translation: CASSQAQGPYSNQPQHF.

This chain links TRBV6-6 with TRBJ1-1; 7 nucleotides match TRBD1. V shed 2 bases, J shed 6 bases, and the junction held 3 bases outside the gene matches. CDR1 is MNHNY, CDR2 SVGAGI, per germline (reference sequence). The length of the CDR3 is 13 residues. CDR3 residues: CASSYQGEPEAFF. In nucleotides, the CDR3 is TGTGCCAGCAGTTACCAGGGGGAGCCTGAAGCTTTCTTT.

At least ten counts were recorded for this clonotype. The CDR3 sequence is CASSHPGQVEAFF. Here the CDR3 DNA reads TGCGCCAGCAGCCACCCCGGACAGGTTGAAGCTTTCTTT. The chain recombines TRBV4-1 with TRBJ1-1; 7 nucleotides line up with TRBD1. Germline assignment: CDR1 MGHRA and CDR2 YSYEKL. With 3 bases clipped from V and 7 bases from J, the junction kept 5 bases outside the gene matches. The CDR3 is 13 amino acids.

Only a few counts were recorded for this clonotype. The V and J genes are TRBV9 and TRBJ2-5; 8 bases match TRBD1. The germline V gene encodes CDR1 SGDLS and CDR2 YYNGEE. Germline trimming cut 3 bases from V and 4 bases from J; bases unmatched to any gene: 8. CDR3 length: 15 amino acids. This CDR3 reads CASSAFGQGGETQYF. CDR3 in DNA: TGTGCCAGCAGCGCCTTCGGACAGGGTGGAGAGACCCAGTACTTC.

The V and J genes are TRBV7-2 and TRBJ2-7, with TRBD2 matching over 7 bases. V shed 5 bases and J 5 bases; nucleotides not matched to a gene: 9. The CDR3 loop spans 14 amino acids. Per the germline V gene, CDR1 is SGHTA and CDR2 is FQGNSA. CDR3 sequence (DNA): TGTGCCAGCAGCCCCCTGGGTGGGGGGGACGAGCAGTACTTC. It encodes CASSPLGGGDEQYF. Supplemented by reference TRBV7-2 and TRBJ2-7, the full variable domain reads GAGVSQSPSNKVTEKGKDVELRCDPISGHTALYWYRQSLGQGLEFLIYFQGNSAPDKSGLPSDRFSAERTGGSVSTLTIQRTQQEDSAVYLCASSPLGGGDEQYFGPGTRLTVT.